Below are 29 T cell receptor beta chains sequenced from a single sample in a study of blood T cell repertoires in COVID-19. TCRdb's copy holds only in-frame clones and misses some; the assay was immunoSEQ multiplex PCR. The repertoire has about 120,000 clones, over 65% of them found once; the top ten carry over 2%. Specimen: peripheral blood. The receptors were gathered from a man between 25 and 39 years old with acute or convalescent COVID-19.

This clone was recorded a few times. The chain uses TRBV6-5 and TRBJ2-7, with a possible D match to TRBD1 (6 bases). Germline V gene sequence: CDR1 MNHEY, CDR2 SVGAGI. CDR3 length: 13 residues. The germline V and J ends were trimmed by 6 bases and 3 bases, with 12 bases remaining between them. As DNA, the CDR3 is TGTGCCAGCAGGAACAGGGAAGGCTACGAGCAGTACGTC. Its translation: CASRNREGYEQYV.

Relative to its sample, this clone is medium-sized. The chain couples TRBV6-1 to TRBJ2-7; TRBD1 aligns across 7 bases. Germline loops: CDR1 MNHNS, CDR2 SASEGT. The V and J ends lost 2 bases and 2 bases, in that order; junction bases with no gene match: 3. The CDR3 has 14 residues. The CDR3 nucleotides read TGTGCCAGCAGTGAACAGGGGGTTACCTACGAGCAGTACGTC. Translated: CASSEQGVTYEQYV.

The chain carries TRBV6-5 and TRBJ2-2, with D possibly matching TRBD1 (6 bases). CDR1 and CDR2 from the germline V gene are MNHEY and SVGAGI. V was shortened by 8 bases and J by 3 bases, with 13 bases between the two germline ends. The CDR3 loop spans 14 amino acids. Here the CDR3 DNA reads TGTGCCAGCTCCTCAGGGGCGGACACCGGGGAGCTGTTTTTT. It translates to CASSSGADTGELFF.

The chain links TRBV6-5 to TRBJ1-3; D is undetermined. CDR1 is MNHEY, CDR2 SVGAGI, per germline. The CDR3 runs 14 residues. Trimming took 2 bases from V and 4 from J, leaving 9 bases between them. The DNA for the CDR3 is TGTGCCAGCAGTTACGCCGGGTCCGGAAACACCATATATTTT. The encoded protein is CASSYAGSGNTIYF.

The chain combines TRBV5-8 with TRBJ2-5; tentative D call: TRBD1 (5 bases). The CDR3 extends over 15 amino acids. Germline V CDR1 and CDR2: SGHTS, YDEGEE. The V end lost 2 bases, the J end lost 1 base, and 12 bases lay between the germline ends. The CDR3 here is CASSLTTVIQETQYF. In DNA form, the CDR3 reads TGTGCCAGCAGCTTAACGACAGTTATCCAAGAGACCCAGTACTTC.

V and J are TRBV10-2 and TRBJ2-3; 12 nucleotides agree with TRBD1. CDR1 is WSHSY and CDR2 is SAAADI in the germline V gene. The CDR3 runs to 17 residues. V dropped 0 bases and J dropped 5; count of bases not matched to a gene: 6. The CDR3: CASSESGGQGAEDTQYF. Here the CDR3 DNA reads TGCGCCAGCAGTGAGTCAGGGGGACAGGGGGCTGAAGATACGCAGTATTTT.

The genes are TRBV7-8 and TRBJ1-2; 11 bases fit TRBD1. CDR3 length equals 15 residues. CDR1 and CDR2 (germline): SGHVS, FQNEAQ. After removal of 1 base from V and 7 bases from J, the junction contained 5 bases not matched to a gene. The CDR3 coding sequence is TGTGCCAGCAGCTTAGAGGGACAGGGGGGACTTGGCTACACCTTC. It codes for CASSLEGQGGLGYTF.

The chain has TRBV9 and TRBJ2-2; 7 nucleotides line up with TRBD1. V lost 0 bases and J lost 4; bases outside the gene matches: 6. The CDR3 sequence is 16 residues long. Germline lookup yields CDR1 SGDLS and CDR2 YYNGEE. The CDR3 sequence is CASSVDATGFTGELFF. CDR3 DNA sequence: TGTGCCAGCAGCGTAGATGCGACAGGGTTCACCGGGGAGCTGTTTTTT.

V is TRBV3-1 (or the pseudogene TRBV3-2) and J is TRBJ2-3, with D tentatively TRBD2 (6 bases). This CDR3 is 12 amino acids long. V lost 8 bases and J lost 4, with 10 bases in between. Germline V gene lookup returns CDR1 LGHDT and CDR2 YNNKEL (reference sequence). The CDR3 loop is CASGGSADTQYF. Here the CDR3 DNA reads TGTGCCAGCGGGGGGTCGGCAGATACGCAGTATTTT.

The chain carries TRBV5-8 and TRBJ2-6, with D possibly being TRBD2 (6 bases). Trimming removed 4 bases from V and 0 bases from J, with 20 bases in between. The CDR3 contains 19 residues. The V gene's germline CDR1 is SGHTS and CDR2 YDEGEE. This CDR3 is CASSGGSGKGGSGANVLTF. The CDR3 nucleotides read TGTGCCAGCAGCGGGGGGAGTGGGAAGGGCGGCTCTGGGGCCAACGTCCTGACTTTC.

The CDR3 sequence is CASSTGGAADTQYF. In DNA form, the CDR3 reads TGTGCCAGTAGTACGGGGGGCGCCGCAGATACGCAGTATTTT. The rearrangement links TRBV19 to TRBJ2-3, with D possibly TRBD2 on 7 matching bases. From germline, CDR1 is LNHDA and CDR2 SQIVND (reference sequence). CDR3 length equals 14 residues. Trimming removed 4 bases at V and 4 bases at J, with 12 bases between.

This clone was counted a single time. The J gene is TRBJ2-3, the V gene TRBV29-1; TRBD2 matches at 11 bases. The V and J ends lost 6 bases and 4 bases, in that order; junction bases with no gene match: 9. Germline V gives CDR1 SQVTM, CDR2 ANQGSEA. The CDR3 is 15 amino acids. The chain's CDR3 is CSVALAGGSSDTQYF. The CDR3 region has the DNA TGCAGCGTCGCCCTAGCGGGAGGTTCCTCAGATACGCAGTATTTT.

The CDR3 loop is CASSLNAGYELFF. The CDR3 DNA sequence: TGTGCCAGCAGCTTGAACGCGGGGTACGAGCTGTTTTTT. V gene TRBV5-6 combines with J gene TRBJ1-4, with unresolved D. Trimming removed 1 base at V and 14 bases at J, with 15 bases between. CDR3 length: 13 amino acids. CDR1 is SGHDT, CDR2 YYEEEE, per germline.

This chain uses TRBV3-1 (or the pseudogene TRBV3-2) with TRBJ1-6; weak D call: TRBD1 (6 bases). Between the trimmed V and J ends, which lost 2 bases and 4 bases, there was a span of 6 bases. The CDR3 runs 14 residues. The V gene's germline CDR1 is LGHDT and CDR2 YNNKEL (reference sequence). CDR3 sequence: CASSQQGYNSPLHF. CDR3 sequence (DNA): TGTGCCAGCAGCCAACAGGGGTATAATTCACCCCTCCACTTT.

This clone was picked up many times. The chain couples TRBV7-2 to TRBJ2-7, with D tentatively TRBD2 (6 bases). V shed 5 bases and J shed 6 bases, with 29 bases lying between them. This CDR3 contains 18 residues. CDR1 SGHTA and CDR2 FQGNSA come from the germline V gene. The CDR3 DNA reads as TGTGCCAGCAGCCCCGAAGGAGGGGTATGGGGGAGTGAGGGCGAGCAGTACTTC. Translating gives CASSPEGGVWGSEGEQYF.

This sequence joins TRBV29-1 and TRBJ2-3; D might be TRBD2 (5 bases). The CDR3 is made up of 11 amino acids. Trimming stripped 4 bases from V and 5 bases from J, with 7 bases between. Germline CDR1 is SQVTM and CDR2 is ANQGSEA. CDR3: CSVVAGDTQYF. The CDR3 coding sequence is TGCAGCGTTGTCGCGGGAGATACGCAGTATTTT.

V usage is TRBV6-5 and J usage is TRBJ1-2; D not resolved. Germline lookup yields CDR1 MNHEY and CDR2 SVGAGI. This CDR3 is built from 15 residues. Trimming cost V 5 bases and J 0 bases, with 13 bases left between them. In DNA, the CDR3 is TGTGCCAGCAGTCCCCGACGGACTACTAACTATGGCTACACCTTC. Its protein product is CASSPRRTTNYGYTF.

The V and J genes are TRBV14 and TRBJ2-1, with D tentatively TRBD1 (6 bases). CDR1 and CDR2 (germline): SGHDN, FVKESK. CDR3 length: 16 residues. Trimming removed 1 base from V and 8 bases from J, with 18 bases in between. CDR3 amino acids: CASSQAWGQGNHEQFF. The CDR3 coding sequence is TGTGCCAGCAGCCAAGCTTGGGGCCAGGGGAACCATGAGCAGTTCTTC.

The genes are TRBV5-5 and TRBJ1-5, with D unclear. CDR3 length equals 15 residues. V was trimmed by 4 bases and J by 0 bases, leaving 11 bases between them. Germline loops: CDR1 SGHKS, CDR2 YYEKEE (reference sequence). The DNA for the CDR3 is TGTGCCAGCAGCCTTCGGGGATTTAGCAATCAGCCCCAGCATTTT. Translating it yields CASSLRGFSNQPQHF. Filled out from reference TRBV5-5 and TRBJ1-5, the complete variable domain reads DAGVTQSPTHLIKTRGQQVTLRCSPISGHKSVSWYQQVLGQGPQFIFQYYEKEERGRGNFPDRFSARQFPNYSSELNVNALLLGDSALYLCASSLRGFSNQPQHFGDGTRLSIL.

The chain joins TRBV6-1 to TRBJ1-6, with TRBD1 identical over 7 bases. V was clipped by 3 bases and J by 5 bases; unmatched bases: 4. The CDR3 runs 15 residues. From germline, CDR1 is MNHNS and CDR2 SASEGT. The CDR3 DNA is TGTGCCAGCAGTGACCGACAGGGCCATAATTCACCCCTCCACTTT. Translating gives CASSDRQGHNSPLHF.

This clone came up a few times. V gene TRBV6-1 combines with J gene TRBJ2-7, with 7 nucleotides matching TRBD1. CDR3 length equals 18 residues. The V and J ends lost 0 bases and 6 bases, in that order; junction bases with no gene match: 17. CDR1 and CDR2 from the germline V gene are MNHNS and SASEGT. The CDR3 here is CASSEALLVGKGAFEQYV. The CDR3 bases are TGTGCCAGCAGTGAAGCGCTTCTAGTAGGGAAGGGGGCCTTCGAGCAGTACGTC.

CDR3 sequence reads: CASSPGLAGDPYTDTQYF. CDR3 DNA: TGTGCCAGCAGCCCCGGACTAGCGGGGGACCCCTACACAGATACGCAGTATTTT. The chain is built from TRBV5-6 and TRBJ2-3; 13 nucleotides align to TRBD2. V lost 4 bases to trimming and J lost 2 bases; unmatched junction nucleotides: 10. This CDR3 contains 18 residues. The germline V gene has CDR1 SGHDT and CDR2 YYEEEE. Full variable domain (missing parts from reference TRBV5-6 and TRBJ2-3): DAGVTQSPTHLIKTRGQQVTLRCSPKSGHDTVSWYQQALGQGPQFIFQYYEEEERQRGNFPDRFSGHQFPNYSSELNVNALLLGDSALYLCASSPGLAGDPYTDTQYFGPGTRLTVL.

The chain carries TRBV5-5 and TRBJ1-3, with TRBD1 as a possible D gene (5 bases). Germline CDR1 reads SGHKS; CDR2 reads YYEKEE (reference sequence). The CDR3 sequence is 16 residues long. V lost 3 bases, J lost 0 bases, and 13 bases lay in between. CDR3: CASSWGHASSGNTIYF. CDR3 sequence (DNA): TGTGCCAGCAGCTGGGGCCATGCGAGCTCTGGAAACACCATATATTTT.

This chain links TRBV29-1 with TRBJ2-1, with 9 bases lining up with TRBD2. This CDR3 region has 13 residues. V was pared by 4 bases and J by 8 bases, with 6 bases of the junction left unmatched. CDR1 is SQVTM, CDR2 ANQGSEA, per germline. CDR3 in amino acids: CSVVLAGQYEQFF. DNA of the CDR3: TGCAGCGTTGTGCTAGCGGGACAGTATGAGCAGTTCTTC.

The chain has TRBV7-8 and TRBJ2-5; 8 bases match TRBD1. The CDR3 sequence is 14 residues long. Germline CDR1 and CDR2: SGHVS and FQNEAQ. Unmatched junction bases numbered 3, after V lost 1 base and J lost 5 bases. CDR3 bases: TGTGCCAGCAGCTTAGACAGGGGGTGGGAGACCCAGTACTTC. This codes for CASSLDRGWETQYF.

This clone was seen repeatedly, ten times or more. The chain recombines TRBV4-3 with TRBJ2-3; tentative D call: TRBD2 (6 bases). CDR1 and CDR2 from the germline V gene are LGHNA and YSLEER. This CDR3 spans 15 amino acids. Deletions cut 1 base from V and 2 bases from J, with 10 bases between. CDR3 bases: TGCGCCAGCAGCCAAGGGGTAGCGGCCACAGATACGCAGTATTTT. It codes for CASSQGVAATDTQYF.

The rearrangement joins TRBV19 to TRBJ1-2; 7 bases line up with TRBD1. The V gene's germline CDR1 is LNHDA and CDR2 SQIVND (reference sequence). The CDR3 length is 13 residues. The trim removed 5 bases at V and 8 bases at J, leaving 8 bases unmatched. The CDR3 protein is CASSPQGLEGYTF. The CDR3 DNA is TGTGCCAGTAGTCCACAGGGGCTGGAAGGCTACACCTTC.

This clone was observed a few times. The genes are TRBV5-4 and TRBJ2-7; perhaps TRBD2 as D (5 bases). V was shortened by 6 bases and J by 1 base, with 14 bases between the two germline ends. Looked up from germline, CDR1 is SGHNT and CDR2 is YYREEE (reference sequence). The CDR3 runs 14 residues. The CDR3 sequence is CASTPDRTSYEQYF. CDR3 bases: TGTGCCAGCACCCCCGACCGGACTTCCTACGAGCAGTACTTC.

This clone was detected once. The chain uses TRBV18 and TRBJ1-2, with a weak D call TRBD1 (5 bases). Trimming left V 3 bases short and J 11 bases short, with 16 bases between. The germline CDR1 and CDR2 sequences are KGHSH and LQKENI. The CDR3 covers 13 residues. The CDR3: CASSPQPGDAYTF. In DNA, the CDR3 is TGTGCCAGCTCACCTCAACCGGGGGACGCTTACACCTTC.